These T cell receptor beta chains were read from a single sample in a study of beta chain features in type 1 diabetes. Repertoires were generated with immunoSEQ multiplex PCR, while TCRdb's copy carries only in-frame clones and drops some. The sample carries 240,000 or so clones, approximately 15% recorded once. The specimen was naive CD4+ T cells from blood. Source of these receptors: a man aged 25-45 years with type 1 diabetes. CDR3s include the opening cysteine and the closing phenylalanine or tryptophan. The D gene is left open where the match is weak. For some rows the clone size is stated as once, few or many, or as a class when expanded; others skip it.

>TRBJ2-4|TRBD1|few|TRBV18
CASSPDRGLHF
TGTGCCAGCTCACCTGACAGGGGGCTGCACTTC
>TRBJ2-7|TRBD1|few|TRBV2
CASSGTGGYEQYF
TGTGCCAGCAGTGGGACAGGCGGCTACGAGCAGTACTTC
>TRBJ1-1|-|-|TRBV7-9
CASSQTGNEAFF
TGTGCCAGCAGCCAAACAGGGAATGAAGCTTTCTTT
>TRBJ2-3|-|-|TRBV7-6
CASSLSGVGHTDTQYF
TGTGCCAGCAGCTTGTCAGGGGTCGGACACACAGATACGCAGTATTTT
>TRBJ2-7|-|few|TRBV4-2
CASSQGFQGSYEQYF
TGTGCCAGCAGCCAGGGTTTCCAGGGTTCCTACGAGCAGTACTTC
>TRBJ2-5|-|-|TRBV7-2
CASSSHETQYF
TGTGCCAGCAGCTCCCATGAGACCCAGTACTTC
>TRBJ2-5|TRBD2|-|TRBV11-2
CASSLLHLAGGGETQYF
TGTGCCAGCAGCTTACTCCATCTCGCGGGAGGTGGGGAGACCCAGTACTTC
>TRBJ2-7|-|-|TRBV11-2
CASSPPGERSEQYF
TGTGCCAGCAGCCCGCCGGGGGAGCGGAGCGAGCAGTACTTC
>TRBJ2-1|TRBD1|-|TRBV7-2
CASSLIRGRVNNEQFF
TGTGCCAGCAGCTTAATCAGGGGGCGCGTCAACAATGAGCAGTTCTTC
>TRBJ1-4|-|-|TRBV9
CASSADSSHEKLFF
TGTGCCAGCAGCGCGGACAGTTCTCACGAAAAACTGTTTTTT
>TRBJ2-1|-|-|TRBV29-1
CSVSPGNDEQFF
TGCAGCGTTTCTCCGGGTAACGATGAGCAGTTCTTC
>TRBJ1-3|TRBD1|-|TRBV5-1
CASSFGQGDLSSGNTIYF
TGCGCCAGCAGCTTCGGACAGGGGGACCTAAGCTCTGGAAACACCATATATTTT
>TRBJ2-3|TRBD1|-|TRBV19
CASRDRAKSTDTQYF
TGTGCCAGTAGAGACAGGGCAAAAAGCACAGATACGCAGTATTTT
>TRBJ2-1|-|few|TRBV18
CASSRSSGEEQFF
TGTGCCAGCTCACGTTCGTCGGGGGAAGAGCAGTTCTTC
>TRBJ1-2|TRBD1|few|TRBV13
CASSRDSFYGYTF
TGTGCCAGCAGCCGGGACAGCTTCTATGGCTACACCTTC
>TRBJ2-7|TRBD1|-|TRBV5-1
CASSMPGQGSEQYF
TGCGCCAGCAGCATGCCGGGACAGGGCAGCGAGCAGTACTTC
>TRBJ2-5|-|few|TRBV4-1
CASSQGRGYQGIQETQYF
TGCGCCAGCAGCCAAGGACGTGGTTATCAGGGAATCCAAGAGACCCAGTACTTC
>TRBJ1-4|TRBD1|many|TRBV7-2
CASSRGQAPSEKLFF
TGTGCCAGCAGCCGAGGACAGGCTCCGAGTGAAAAACTGTTTTTT
>TRBJ2-4|-|few|TRBV27
CASSRAGAKNIQYF
TGTGCCAGCAGTCGGGCGGGAGCCAAAAACATTCAGTACTTC
>TRBJ2-5|TRBD1|-|TRBV6-1
CASSVIHGTGVETQYF
TGTGCCAGCAGTGTAATACACGGGACAGGGGTCGAGACCCAGTACTTC
>TRBJ2-5|-|-|TRBV2
CASHRDSSETQYF
TGTGCCAGCCACCGGGACTCCTCGGAGACCCAGTACTTC
>TRBJ2-7|TRBD2|-|TRBV5-1
CASSPGLAGGPAYEQYF
TGCGCCAGCAGCCCGGGACTAGCGGGAGGTCCAGCCTACGAGCAGTACTTC
>TRBJ1-1|-|-|TRBV6-5
CASSFEGGEAFF
TGTGCCAGCAGTTTTGAGGGAGGTGAAGCTTTCTTT
>TRBJ2-6|-|-|TRBV18
CASSPEGYGANVLTF
TGTGCCAGCTCACCAGAGGGATATGGGGCCAACGTCCTGACTTTC